This T cell receptor (beta chain) was obtained from a study of T cell responses to AZD1222 COVID-19 vaccine. Produced via immunoSEQ multiplex PCR; TCRdb's table is partial and in-frame only. The data show 150,000 to 200,000 clones, with more than 85% seen just once and approximately 3.9% held by the top ten. CDR1 is MGHRA and CDR2 is YSYEKL in the germline V gene. V was cut by 4 bases and J by 5 bases, with 20 bases left in between. The CDR3 consists of 16 residues. The sequence came from an adult in good health. This specimen was peripheral blood, taken on day 0 of AZD1222 vaccination. V gene TRBV4-1 combines with J gene TRBJ2-5, with unresolved D. CDR3 in amino acids: CASSPYWLRNQETQYF. The CDR3 DNA reads TGCGCCAGCAGCCCCTACTGGCTACGGAATCAGGAGACCCAGTACTTC.